This section outlines one T cell receptor beta chain sequence together with its context. The target antigen is unknown. UMIs with a 6-nucleotide sample barcode were added by template switching. Each CDR3 protein gets one entry in TCRdb, which reprocessed the 5' RACE reads and gives no DNA. The sample has 350,000 to 550,000 distinct CDR3 sequences. This entry comes from a study of monozygotic twins with inflammatory bowel disease. Notes on the study in general: For IBD, no single strong associated signal or clonotype was supported. Possibly because of limited power, concordant and discordant twins showed no difference in repertoire similarity.

The CDR3 consists of 14 residues. Germline V CDR1 and CDR2: ENHRY, SYGVKD. The rearrangement links TRBV10-3 to TRBJ2-7; TCRdb designates TRBD1, a call that cannot be tested without DNA. The sequenced sample consisted of blood. The receptor was isolated from a human donor with ulcerative colitis or Crohn's disease, or a healthy co-twin of an affected twin (not recorded which). The CDR3 sequence: CAISEGALGNEQYF.